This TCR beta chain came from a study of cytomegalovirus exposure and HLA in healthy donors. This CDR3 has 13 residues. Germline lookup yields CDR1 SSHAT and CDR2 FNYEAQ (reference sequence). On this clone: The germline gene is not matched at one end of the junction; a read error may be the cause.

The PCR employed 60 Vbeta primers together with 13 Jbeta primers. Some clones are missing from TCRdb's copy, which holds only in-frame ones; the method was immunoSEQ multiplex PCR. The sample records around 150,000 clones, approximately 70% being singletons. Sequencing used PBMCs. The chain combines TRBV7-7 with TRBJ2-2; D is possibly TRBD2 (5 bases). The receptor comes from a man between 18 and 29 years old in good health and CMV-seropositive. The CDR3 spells CASSPPGSGELFF. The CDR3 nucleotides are TGTGCTAGCAGCCCCCCGGGGTCTGGGGAGCTGTTTTTT. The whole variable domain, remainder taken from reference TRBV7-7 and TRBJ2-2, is GAGVSQSPRYKVTKRGQDVTLRCDPISSHATLYWYQQALGQGPEFLTYFNYEAQPDKSGLPSDRFSAERPEGSISTLTIQRTEQRDSAMYRCASSPPGSGELFFGEGSRLTVL.